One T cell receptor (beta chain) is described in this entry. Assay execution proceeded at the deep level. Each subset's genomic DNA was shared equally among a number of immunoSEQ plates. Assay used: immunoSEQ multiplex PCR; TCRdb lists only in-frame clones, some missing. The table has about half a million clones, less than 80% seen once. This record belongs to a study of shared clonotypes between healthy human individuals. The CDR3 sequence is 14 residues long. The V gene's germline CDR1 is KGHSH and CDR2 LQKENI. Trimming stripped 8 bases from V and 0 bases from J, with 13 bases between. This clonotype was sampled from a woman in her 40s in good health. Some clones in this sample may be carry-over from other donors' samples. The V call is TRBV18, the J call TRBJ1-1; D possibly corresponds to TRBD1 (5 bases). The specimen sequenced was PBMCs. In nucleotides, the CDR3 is TGTGCCAGCCAGGACACCTCTATGAACACTGAAGCTTTCTTT. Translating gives CASQDTSMNTEAFF. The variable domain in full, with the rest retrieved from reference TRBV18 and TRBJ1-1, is NAGVMQNPRHLVRRRGQEARLRCSPMKGHSHVYWYRQLPEEGLKFMVYLQKENIIDESGMPKERFSAEFPKEGPSILRIQQVVRGDSAAYFCASQDTSMNTEAFFGQGTRLTVV.